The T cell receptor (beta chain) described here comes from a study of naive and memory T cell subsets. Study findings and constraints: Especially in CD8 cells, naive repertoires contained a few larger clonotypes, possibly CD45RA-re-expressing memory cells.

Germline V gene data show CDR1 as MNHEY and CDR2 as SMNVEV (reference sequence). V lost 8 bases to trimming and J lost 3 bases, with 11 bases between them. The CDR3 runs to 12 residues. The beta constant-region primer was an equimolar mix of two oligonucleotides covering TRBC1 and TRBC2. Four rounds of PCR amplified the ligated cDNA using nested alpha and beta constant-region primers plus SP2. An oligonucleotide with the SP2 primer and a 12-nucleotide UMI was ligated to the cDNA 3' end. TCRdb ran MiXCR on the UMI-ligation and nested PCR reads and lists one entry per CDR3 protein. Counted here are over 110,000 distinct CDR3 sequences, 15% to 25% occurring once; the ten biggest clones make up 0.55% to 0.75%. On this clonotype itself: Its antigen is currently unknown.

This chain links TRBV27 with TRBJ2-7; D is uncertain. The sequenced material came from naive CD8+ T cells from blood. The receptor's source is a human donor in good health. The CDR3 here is CASGEGVYEQYF. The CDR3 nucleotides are TGTGCCAGCGGGGAAGGAGTCTACGAGCAGTACTTC.